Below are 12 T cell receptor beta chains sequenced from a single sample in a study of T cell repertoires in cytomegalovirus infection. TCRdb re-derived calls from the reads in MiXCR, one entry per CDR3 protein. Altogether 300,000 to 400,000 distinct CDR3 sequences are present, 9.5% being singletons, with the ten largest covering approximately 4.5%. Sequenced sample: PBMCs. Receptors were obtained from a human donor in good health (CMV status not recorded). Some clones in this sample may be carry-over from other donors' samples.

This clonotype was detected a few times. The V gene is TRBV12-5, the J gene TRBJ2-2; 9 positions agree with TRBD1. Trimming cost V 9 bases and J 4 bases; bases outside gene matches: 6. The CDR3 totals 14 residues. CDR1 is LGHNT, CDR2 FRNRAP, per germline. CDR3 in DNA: TGTGCTAGCGGGGGGACAGGGACCACCGGGGAGCTGTTTTTT. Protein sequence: CASGGTGTTGELFF.

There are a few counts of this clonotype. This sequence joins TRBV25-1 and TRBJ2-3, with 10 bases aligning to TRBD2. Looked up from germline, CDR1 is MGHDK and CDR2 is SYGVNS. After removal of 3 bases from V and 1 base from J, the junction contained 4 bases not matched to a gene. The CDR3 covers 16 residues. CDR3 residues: CASSDAGTSGTDTQYF. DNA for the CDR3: TGTGCCAGCAGTGACGCCGGGACTAGCGGCACAGATACGCAGTATTTT.

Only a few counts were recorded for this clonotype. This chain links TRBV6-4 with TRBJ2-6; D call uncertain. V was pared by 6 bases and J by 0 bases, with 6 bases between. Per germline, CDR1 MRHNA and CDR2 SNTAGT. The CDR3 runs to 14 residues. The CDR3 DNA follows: TGTGCCAGCAGAGAAGACTCTGGGGCCAACGTCCTGACTTTC. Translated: CASREDSGANVLTF.

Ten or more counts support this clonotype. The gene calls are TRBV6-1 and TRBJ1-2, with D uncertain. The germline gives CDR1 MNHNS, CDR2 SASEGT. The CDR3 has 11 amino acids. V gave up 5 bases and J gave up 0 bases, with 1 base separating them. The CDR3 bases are TGTGCCAGCAGTACTAACTATGGCTACACCTTC. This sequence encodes CASSTNYGYTF.

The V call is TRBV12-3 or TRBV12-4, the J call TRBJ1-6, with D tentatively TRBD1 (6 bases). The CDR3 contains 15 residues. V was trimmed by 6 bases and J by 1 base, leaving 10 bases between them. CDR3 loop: CASSYRESYNSPLHF. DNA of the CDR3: TGTGCCAGCAGCTACAGGGAGTCCTATAATTCACCCCTCCACTTT.

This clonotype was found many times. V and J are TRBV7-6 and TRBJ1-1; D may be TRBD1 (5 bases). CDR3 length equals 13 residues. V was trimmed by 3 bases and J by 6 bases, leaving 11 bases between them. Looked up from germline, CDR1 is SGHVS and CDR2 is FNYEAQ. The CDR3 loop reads CASSLRQGAEAFF. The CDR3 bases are TGTGCCAGCAGCTTGAGACAAGGGGCTGAAGCTTTCTTT.

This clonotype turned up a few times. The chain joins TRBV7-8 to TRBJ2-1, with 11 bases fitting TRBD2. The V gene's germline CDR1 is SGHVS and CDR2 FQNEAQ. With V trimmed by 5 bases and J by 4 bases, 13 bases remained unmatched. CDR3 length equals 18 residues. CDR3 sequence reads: CASSPGRLAGGEYNEQFF. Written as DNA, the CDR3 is TGTGCCAGCAGCCCCGGCAGATTAGCGGGGGGGGAGTACAATGAGCAGTTCTTC.

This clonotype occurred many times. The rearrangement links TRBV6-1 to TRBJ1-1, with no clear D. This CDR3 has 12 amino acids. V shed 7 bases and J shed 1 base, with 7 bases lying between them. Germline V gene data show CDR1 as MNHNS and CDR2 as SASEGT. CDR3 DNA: TGTGCCAGCACCCCGGGGAACACTGAAGCTTTCTTT. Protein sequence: CASTPGNTEAFF.

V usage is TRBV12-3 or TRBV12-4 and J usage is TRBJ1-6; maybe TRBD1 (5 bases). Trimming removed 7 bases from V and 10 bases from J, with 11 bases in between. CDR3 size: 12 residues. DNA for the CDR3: TGTGCCAGCACCCGGGGGGACTCACCCCTCCACTTT. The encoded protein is CASTRGDSPLHF.

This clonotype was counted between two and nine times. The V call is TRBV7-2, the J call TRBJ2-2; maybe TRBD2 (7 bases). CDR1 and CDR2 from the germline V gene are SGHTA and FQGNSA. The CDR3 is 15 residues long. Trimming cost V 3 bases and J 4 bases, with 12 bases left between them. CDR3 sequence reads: CASSLDGGPTGELFF. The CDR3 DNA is TGTGCCAGCAGCTTGGACGGGGGGCCCACCGGGGAGCTGTTTTTT.

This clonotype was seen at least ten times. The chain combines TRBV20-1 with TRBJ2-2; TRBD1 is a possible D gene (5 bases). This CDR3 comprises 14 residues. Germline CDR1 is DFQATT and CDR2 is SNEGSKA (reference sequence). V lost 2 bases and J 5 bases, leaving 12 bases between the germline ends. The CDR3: CSARWAGKTGELFF. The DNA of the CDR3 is TGCAGTGCTAGATGGGCAGGGAAAACCGGGGAGCTGTTTTTT.

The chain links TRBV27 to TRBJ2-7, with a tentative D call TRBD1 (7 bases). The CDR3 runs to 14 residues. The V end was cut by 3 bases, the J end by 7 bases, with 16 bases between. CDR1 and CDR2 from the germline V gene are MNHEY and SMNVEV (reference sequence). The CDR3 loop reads CASSFSGGKREQYF. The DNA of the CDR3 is TGTGCCAGCAGTTTTTCAGGGGGGAAACGGGAGCAGTACTTC.